Reported below is one TCR beta chain. The sample is drawn from a study of control samples from healthy donors and cancer patients. TCRdb's table, derived via immunoSEQ multiplex PCR, lists solely in-frame clones and lacks some. The sample lists 130,000 or so clones, over 75% occurring once. CDR3 length equals 13 residues. V was clipped by 3 bases and J by 8 bases, with 13 bases between them. This sequence joins TRBV12-3 or TRBV12-4 and TRBJ1-2; tentatively, D is TRBD1 (5 bases). The sequence derives from a man aged 60 to 75 in good health. The source material was blood. In nucleotides, the CDR3 is TGTGCCAGCAGTTTTGGGGGGGTGAGCGGCTACACCTTC. Its protein product is CASSFGGVSGYTF.